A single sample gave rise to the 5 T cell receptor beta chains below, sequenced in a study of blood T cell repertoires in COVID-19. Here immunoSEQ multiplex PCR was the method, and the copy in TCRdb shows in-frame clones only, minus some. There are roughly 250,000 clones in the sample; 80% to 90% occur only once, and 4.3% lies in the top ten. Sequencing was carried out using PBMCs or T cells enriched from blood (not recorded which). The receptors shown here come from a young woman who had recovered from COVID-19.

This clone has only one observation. The CDR3 spells CASSSTGTGKDGYTF. CDR3 DNA: TGTGCCAGCAGTTCGACCGGGACAGGGAAGGACGGCTACACCTTC. V gene TRBV28 combines with J gene TRBJ1-2; 9 bases are shared with TRBD1. The germline V gene encodes CDR1 MDHEN and CDR2 SYDVKM. V gave up 4 bases and J gave up 8 bases; unmatched junction bases: 11. The length of the CDR3 is 15 residues.

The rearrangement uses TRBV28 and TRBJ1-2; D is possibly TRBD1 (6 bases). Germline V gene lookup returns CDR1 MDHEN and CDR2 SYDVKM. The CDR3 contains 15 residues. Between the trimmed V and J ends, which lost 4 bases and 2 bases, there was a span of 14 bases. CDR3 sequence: CASSYRGQPNYGYTF. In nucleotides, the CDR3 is TGTGCCAGCAGTTACCGCGGACAGCCGAACTATGGCTACACCTTC.

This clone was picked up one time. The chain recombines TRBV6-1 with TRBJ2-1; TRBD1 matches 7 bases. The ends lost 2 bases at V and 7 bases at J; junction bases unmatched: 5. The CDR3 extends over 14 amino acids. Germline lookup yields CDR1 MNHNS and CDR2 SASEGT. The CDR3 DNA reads TGTGCCAGCAGTGAAACGCCCAGGGGGAATGAGCAGTTCTTC. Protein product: CASSETPRGNEQFF.

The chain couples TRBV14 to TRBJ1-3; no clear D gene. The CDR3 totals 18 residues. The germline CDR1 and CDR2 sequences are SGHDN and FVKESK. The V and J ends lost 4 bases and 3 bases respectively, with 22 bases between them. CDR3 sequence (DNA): TGTGCCAGCAGCCCAACGGTGTTGAGGGATTTAAGTGGAAACACCATATATTTT. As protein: CASSPTVLRDLSGNTIYF.

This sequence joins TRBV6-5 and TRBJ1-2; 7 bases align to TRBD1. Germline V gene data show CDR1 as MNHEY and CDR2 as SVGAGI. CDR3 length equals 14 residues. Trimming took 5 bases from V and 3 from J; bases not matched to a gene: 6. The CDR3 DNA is TGTGCCAGCAGTATCACGGGACAGCACTATGGCTACACCTTC. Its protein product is CASSITGQHYGYTF.